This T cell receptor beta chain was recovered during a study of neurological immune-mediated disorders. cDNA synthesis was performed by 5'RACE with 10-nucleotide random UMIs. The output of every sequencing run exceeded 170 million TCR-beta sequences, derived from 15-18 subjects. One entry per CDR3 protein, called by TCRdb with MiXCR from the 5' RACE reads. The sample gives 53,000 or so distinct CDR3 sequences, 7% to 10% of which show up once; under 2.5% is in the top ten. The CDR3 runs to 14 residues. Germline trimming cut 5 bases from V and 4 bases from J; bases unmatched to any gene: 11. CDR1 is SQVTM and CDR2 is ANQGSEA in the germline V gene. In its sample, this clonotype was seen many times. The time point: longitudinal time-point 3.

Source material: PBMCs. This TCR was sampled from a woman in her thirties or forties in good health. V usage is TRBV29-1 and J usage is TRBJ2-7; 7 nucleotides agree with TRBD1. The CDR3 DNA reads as TGCAGCGTTAGGCCACAGGGGACGGGGTACGAGCAGTACTTC. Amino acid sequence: CSVRPQGTGYEQYF.